Listed here is a single TCR beta chain. The antigen is not known. Time point given: baseline pretreatment blood. Treatment given: 15 Gy SBRT to primary tumor, nephrectomy 4 weeks later. The protocol was immunoSEQ multiplex PCR, while the TCRdb copy is restricted to in-frame clones and leaves out a portion. The data contain tens of thousands of clones, about 80% of them singletons. The data stem from a study of radiation and T cells in renal cell carcinoma. For the study at large: Nephrectomy followed 15 Gy stereotactic body radiation by 4 weeks.

Study-wide points: In blood, top tumor clones expanded by 2 weeks, shrinking by 4.

V was trimmed by 3 bases and J by 3 bases, leaving 17 bases between them. The CDR3 is 17 amino acids. Per germline, CDR1 SGHVS and CDR2 FNYEAQ. The source is a man aged 60 to 69 with renal cell carcinoma. The sequencing here drew on blood, taken from a patient whose treatment included radiotherapy and nephrectomy. The chain joins TRBV7-6 to TRBJ2-2; D tentatively fits TRBD1 or TRBD2 (5 bases each). The CDR3 loop is CASSFISEGTYTGELFF. The CDR3 coding sequence is TGTGCCAGCAGCTTTATAAGCGAGGGGACCTACACCGGGGAGCTGTTTTTT. Looking up the rest from reference TRBV7-6 and TRBJ2-2 gives the full variable domain: GAGVSQSPRYKVTKRGQDVALRCDPISGHVSLYWYRQALGQGPEFLTYFNYEAQQDKSGLPNDRFSAERPEGSISTLTIQRTEQRDSAMYRCASSFISEGTYTGELFFGEGSRLTVL.